These 15 T cell receptor beta chains were sequenced from one sample in a study of cytomegalovirus exposure and HLA in healthy donors. PCR was performed using 60 Vbeta and 13 Jbeta primers. Profiled with immunoSEQ multiplex PCR; TCRdb holds only in-frame clones, not every one. Of 150,000 to 200,000 clones in the sample, over 65% were seen once. The specimen was PBMCs. Every receptor here comes from a man aged 40-50 years in good health and CMV-seropositive.

The chain couples TRBV18 to TRBJ2-6; D remains unclear. This CDR3 is 15 amino acids long. Per the germline V gene, CDR1 is KGHSH and CDR2 is LQKENI. Trimming stripped 4 bases from V and 0 bases from J, with 7 bases between. CDR3 DNA sequence: TGTGCCAGCTCACGGGCTCTCTCTGGGGCCAACGTCCTGACTTTC. Protein product: CASSRALSGANVLTF.

V and J are TRBV25-1 and TRBJ2-1, with TRBD1 matching over 7 bases. Germline trimming cut 7 bases from V and 7 bases from J; bases unmatched to any gene: 4. The CDR3 is 12 residues long. Germline CDR1 reads MGHDK; CDR2 reads SYGVNS. CDR3 DNA: TGTGCCAGCAAGGGGGCGAATAATGAGCAGTTCTTC. Translation: CASKGANNEQFF. Filled out from reference TRBV25-1 and TRBJ2-1, the complete variable domain reads EADIYQTPRYLVIGTGKKITLECSQTMGHDKMYWYQQDPGMELHLIHYSYGVNSTEKGDLSSESTVSRIRTEHFPLTLESARPSHTSQYLCASKGANNEQFFGPGTRLTVL.

The chain combines TRBV10-3 with TRBJ1-6; 10 bases line up with TRBD1. Unmatched junction bases numbered 2, after V lost 7 bases and J lost 8 bases. Germline V gene lookup returns CDR1 ENHRY and CDR2 SYGVKD. This CDR3 region has 13 residues. CDR3 in DNA: TGTGCCATCACTGGGACAGGGGATTCACCCCTCCACTTT. It translates to CAITGTGDSPLHF.

The chain employs TRBV5-1 and TRBJ1-1; 7 bases align to TRBD1. Trimming took 4 bases from V and 0 from J; bases not matched to a gene: 6. The length of the CDR3 is 15 residues. Germline lookup yields CDR1 SGHRS and CDR2 YFSETQ. CDR3 bases: TGCGCCAGCAGCGGCGCCGGGACAGTGAACACTGAAGCTTTCTTT. Protein: CASSGAGTVNTEAFF.

The gene calls are TRBV19 and TRBJ1-2; TRBD1 agrees at 9 bases. Germline lookup yields CDR1 LNHDA and CDR2 SQIVND (reference sequence). The CDR3 length is 15 residues. Trimming took 4 bases from V and 7 from J; bases not matched to a gene: 10. CDR3 bases: TGTGCCAGTAGTACCCTGAACAGGGGGCAGGGTGGCTACACCTTC. Protein product: CASSTLNRGQGGYTF.

The chain uses TRBV15 and TRBJ1-3; D call uncertain. The CDR3 is 14 residues long. The V end was cut by 7 bases, the J end by 0 bases, with 10 bases between. Looked up from germline, CDR1 is LNHNV and CDR2 is YYDKDF (reference sequence). The CDR3 sequence: CATTRGSSGNTIYF. The CDR3 DNA sequence: TGTGCCACCACCCGAGGCAGCTCTGGAAACACCATATATTTT.

V gene TRBV9 combines with J gene TRBJ1-6; no clear D gene. Germline V gene sequence: CDR1 SGDLS, CDR2 YYNGEE. There are 14 residues in the CDR3. Trimming left V 0 bases short and J 6 bases short, with 7 bases between. CDR3 loop: CASSVEPINSPLHF. The CDR3 DNA reads as TGTGCCAGCAGCGTAGAGCCCATTAATTCACCCCTCCACTTT. Together with reference TRBV9 and TRBJ1-6, the CDR3 gives the full variable domain: DSGVTQTPKHLITATGQRVTLRCSPRSGDLSVYWYQQSLDQGLQFLIQYYNGEERAKGNILERFSAQQFPDLHSELNLSSLELGDSALYFCASSVEPINSPLHFGNGTRLTVT.

The chain has TRBV7-8 and TRBJ2-7; 8 bases match TRBD2. This CDR3 has 15 amino acids. CDR1 is SGHVS and CDR2 is FQNEAQ in the germline V gene. The V and J ends lost 0 bases and 2 bases, in that order; junction bases with no gene match: 3. The CDR3 region is CASSLAGGATYEQYF. In DNA, the CDR3 is TGTGCCAGCAGCTTAGCCGGGGGGGCAACCTACGAGCAGTACTTC.

The chain is built from TRBV9 and TRBJ2-4, with 8 bases fitting TRBD2. The V gene end was trimmed by 2 bases and the J gene end by 2 bases; junction bases not matched to a gene: 9. CDR1 and CDR2 (germline): SGDLS, YYNGEE. The CDR3 sequence is 17 residues long. CDR3 sequence reads: CASSVNSGVLSKNIQYF. The CDR3, as DNA: TGTGCCAGCAGCGTCAATAGCGGGGTACTATCCAAAAACATTCAGTACTTC.

The chain is built from TRBV6-6 and TRBJ2-5; no definite D call. The CDR3 sequence is 14 residues long. Germline V CDR1 and CDR2: MNHNY, SVGAGI (reference sequence). Trimming shortened V by 2 bases and J by 3 bases, and 10 bases separated the two germline ends. The CDR3: CASSYIQGEETQYF. The CDR3 region has the DNA TGTGCCAGCAGTTACATCCAAGGAGAAGAGACCCAGTACTTC.

The chain couples TRBV6-1 to TRBJ1-2; tentatively, D is TRBD1 (6 bases). The V end was cut by 0 bases, the J end by 3 bases, with 8 bases between. The CDR3 is 14 amino acids. Germline values: CDR1 MNHNS, CDR2 SASEGT. The CDR3 region is CASSEAAGDYGYTF. The CDR3 bases are TGTGCCAGCAGTGAAGCGGCAGGGGACTATGGCTACACCTTC.

The chain uses TRBV11-3 and TRBJ2-7; 7 bases align to TRBD1. V lost 1 base to trimming and J lost 4 bases; unmatched junction nucleotides: 7. The CDR3 spans 15 residues. CDR1 SGHNT and CDR2 YENEEA come from the germline V gene. DNA for the CDR3: TGTGCCAGCAGCTTAGGACAGGGTGGTGTATACGAGCAGTACTTC. Translated: CASSLGQGGVYEQYF.

The count of this clone is one. The chain joins TRBV19 to TRBJ2-3; D might be TRBD1 (6 bases). The CDR3 consists of 17 residues. CDR1 and CDR2 (germline): LNHDA, SQIVND (reference sequence). The ends were cut back, 5 bases at V and 1 base at J, with 19 bases in the middle. DNA for the CDR3: TGTGCCAGTAGTCCCCCCCTCCACAGGGAACGCACAGATACGCAGTATTTT. Encoded protein: CASSPPLHRERTDTQYF.

The J gene is TRBJ1-1, the V gene TRBV18; D gene unclear. Trimming stripped 3 bases from V and 4 bases from J, with 15 bases between. Germline-derived CDR1 and CDR2 are KGHSH and LQKENI. The CDR3 has 15 residues. CDR3 nucleotide sequence: TGTGCCAGCTCACCGGTGGCGGATTTGGGCACTGAAGCTTTCTTT. Translated: CASSPVADLGTEAFF.

This chain connects TRBV5-1 to TRBJ1-3; TRBD1 aligns across 7 bases. Losses at the gene ends were 0 bases for V and 0 bases for J; bases not matched to a gene: 3. Germline V gives CDR1 SGHRS, CDR2 YFSETQ. The CDR3 consists of 16 residues. The CDR3 protein is CASSLGDSDSGNTIYF. CDR3 nucleotides: TGCGCCAGCAGCTTGGGGGACAGCGACTCTGGAAACACCATATATTTT.